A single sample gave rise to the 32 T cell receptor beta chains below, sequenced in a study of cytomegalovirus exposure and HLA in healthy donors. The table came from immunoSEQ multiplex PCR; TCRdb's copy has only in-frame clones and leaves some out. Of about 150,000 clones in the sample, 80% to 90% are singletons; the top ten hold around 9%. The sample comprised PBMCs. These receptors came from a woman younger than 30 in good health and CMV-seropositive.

As DNA, the CDR3 is TGTGCCAGGGGACAGCCGAACACCGGGGAGCTGTTTTTT. It specifies CARGQPNTGELFF. This chain joins TRBV2 and TRBJ2-2; TRBD1 matches at 7 bases. The trim removed 9 bases at V and 0 bases at J, leaving 1 base unmatched. The CDR3 length is 13 residues. The V gene's germline CDR1 is SNHLY and CDR2 FYNNEI.

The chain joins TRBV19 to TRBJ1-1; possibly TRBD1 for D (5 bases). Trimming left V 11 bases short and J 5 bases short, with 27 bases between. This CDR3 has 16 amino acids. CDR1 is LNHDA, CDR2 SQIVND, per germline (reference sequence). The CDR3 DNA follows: TGTGCCCGCCATGGGGGTGGGAGGCCCATAAGGACTGAAGCTTTCTTT. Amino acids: CARHGGGRPIRTEAFF.

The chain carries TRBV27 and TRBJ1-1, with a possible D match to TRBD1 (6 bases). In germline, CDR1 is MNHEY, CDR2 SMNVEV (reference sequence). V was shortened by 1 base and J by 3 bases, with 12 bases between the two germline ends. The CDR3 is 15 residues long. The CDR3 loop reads CASSLWAGVDTEAFF. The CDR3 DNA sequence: TGTGCCAGCAGTTTATGGGCAGGGGTTGACACTGAAGCTTTCTTT.

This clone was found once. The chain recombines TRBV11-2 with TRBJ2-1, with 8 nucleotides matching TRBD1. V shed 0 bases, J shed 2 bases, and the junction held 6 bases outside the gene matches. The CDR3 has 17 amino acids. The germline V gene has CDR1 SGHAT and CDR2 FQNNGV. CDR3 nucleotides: TGTGCCAGCAGCTTAGATCATGACAGGGGCCCCTACAATGAGCAGTTCTTC. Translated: CASSLDHDRGPYNEQFF.

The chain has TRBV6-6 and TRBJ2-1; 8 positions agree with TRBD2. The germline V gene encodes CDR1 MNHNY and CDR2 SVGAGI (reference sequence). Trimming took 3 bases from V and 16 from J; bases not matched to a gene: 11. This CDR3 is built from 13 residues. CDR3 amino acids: CASSYVAGRPFFF. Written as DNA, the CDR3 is TGTGCCAGCAGTTATGTAGCGGGGAGGCCATTCTTCTTC.

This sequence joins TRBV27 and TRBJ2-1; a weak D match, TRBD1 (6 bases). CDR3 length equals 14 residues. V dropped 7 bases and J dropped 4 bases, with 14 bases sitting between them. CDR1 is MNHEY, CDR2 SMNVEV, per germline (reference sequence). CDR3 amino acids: CASKYRGYYNEQFF. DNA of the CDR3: TGTGCCAGCAAGTATAGGGGGTATTACAATGAGCAGTTCTTC.

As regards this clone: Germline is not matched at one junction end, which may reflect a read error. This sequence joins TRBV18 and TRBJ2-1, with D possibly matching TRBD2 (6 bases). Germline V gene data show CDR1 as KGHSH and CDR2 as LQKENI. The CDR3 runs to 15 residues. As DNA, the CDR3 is TGTGCCAGCTCGCCACTAGCTCAAGGCGACAATGAGCAGTTCTTC. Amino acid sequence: CASSPLAQGDNEQFF.

The CDR3: CATSREGVGQPQHF. DNA of the CDR3: TGTGCCACCAGCAGAGAAGGGGTGGGACAGCCCCAGCATTTT. The rearrangement joins TRBV15 to TRBJ1-5, with TRBD1 as a possible D gene (5 bases). Trimming cost V 0 bases and J 7 bases, with 10 bases left between them. The CDR3 spans 14 residues. Per the germline V gene, CDR1 is LNHNV and CDR2 is YYDKDF (reference sequence). Full variable domain (missing parts from reference TRBV15 and TRBJ1-5): DAMVIQNPRYQVTQFGKPVTLSCSQTLNHNVMYWYQQKSSQAPKLLFHYYDKDFNNEADTPDNFQSRRPNTSFCFLDIRSPGLGDTAMYLCATSREGVGQPQHFGDGTRLSIL.

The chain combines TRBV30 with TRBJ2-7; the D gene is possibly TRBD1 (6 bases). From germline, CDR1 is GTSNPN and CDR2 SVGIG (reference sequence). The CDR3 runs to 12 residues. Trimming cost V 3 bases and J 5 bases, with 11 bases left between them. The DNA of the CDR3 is TGTGCCTGGAGGGACAGTTCTCACGAGCAGTACTTC. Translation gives CAWRDSSHEQYF.

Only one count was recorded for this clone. CDR3 DNA: TGTGCCAGCAGCCCCCGCGACAGGCGACGAGCATACGAGCAGTACTTC. Encoded protein: CASSPRDRRRAYEQYF. The chain uses TRBV12-1 and TRBJ2-7; TRBD1 was called by the table and not checked on the DNA. TRBV12-1 is designated a pseudogene. The CDR3 is 16 residues long.

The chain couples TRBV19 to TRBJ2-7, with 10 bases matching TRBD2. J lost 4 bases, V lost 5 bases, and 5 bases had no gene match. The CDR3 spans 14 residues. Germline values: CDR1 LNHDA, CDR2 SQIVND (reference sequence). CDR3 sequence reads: CASSPSGGAYEQYF. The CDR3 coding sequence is TGTGCCAGTAGTCCCAGCGGGGGGGCTTACGAGCAGTACTTC.

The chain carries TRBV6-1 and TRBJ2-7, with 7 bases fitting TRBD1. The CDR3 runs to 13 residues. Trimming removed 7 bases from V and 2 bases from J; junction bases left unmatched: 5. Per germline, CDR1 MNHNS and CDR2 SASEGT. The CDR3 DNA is TGTGCCAGCACTCGGGACAGCGCCTACGAGCAGTACTTC. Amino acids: CASTRDSAYEQYF.

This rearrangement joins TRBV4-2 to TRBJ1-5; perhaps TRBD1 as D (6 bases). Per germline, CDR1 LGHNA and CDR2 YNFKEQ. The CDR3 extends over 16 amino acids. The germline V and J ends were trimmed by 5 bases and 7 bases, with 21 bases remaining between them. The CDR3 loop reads CASSFDNGGQTQPQHF. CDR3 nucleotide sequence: TGTGCCAGCAGCTTCGACAACGGGGGGCAGACCCAGCCCCAGCATTTT.

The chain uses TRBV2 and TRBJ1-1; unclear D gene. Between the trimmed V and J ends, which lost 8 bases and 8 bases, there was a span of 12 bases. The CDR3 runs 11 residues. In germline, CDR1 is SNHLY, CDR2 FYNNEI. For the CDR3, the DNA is TGTGCCAGCGCCCGGGATGACGAAGCTTTCTTT. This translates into CASARDDEAFF.

DNA of the CDR3: TGCGCCAGCAGCTTGACAGGATTCACCCCTCGGGGGACTGAAGCTTTCTTT. It is translated as CASSLTGFTPRGTEAFF. This chain uses TRBV5-1 with TRBJ1-1; D is possibly TRBD1 (5 bases). The CDR3 is made up of 17 amino acids. V was trimmed by 1 base and J by 5 bases, leaving 21 bases between them. Germline-derived CDR1 and CDR2 are SGHRS and YFSETQ.

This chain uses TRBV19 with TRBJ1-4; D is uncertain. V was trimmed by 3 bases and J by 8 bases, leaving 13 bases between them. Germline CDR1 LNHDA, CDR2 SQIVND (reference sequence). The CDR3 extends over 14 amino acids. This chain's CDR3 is CASSIRPGGEKLFF. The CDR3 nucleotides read TGTGCCAGTAGTATTAGGCCGGGAGGGGAAAAACTGTTTTTT.

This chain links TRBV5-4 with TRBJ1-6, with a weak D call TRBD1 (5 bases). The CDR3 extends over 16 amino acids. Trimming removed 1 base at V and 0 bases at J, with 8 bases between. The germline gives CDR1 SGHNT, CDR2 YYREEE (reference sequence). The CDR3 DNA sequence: TGTGCCAGCAGCTTGAGGGGTGGCTCCTATAATTCACCCCTCCACTTT. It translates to CASSLRGGSYNSPLHF. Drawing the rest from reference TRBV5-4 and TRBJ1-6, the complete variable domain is ETGVTQSPTHLIKTRGQQVTLRCSSQSGHNTVSWYQQALGQGPQFIFQYYREEENGRGNFPPRFSGLQFPNYSSELNVNALELDDSALYLCASSLRGGSYNSPLHFGNGTRLTVT.

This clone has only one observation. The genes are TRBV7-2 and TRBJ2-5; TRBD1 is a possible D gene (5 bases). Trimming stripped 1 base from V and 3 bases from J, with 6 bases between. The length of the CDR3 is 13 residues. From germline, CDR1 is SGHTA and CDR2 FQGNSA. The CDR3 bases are TGTGCCAGCAGCTTAGGACAGAAAGAGACCCAGTACTTC. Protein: CASSLGQKETQYF.

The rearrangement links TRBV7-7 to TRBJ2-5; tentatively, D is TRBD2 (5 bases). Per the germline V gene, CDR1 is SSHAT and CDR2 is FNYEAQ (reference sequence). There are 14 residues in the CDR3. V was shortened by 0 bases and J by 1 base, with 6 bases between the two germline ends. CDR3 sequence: CASSLALAQETQYF. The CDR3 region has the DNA TGTGCCAGCAGCTTAGCGCTAGCCCAAGAGACCCAGTACTTC.

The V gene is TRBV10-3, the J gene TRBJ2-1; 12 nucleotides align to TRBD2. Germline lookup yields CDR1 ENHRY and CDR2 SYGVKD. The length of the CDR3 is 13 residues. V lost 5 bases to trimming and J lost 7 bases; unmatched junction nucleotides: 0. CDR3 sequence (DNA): TGTGCCATCAGTACTAGCGGGGGGAATGAGCAGTTCTTC. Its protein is CAISTSGGNEQFF.

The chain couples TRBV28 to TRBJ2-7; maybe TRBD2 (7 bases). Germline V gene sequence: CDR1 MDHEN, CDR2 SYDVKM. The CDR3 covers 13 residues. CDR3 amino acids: CAGGAVGSYEQYF. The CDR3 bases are TGTGCTGGGGGGGCAGTGGGCTCCTACGAGCAGTACTTC.

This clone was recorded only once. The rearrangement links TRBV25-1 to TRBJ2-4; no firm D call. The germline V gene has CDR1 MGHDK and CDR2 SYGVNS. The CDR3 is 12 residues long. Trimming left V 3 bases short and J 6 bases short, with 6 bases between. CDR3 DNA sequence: TGTGCCAGCAGTGAGAGAGGAAACATTCAGTACTTC. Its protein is CASSERGNIQYF.

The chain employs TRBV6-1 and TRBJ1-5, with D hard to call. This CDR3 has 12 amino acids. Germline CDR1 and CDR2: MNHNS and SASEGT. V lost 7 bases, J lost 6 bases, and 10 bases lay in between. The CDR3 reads CASTDSGQPQHF. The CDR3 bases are TGTGCCAGCACCGATTCGGGTCAGCCCCAGCATTTT.

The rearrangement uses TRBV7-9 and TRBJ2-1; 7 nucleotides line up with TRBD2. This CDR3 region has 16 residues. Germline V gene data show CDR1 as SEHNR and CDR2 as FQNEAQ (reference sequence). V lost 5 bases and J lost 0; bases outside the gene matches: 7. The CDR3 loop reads CASSPMGGSSYNEQFF. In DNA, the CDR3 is TGTGCCAGCAGCCCCATGGGGGGGAGCTCCTACAATGAGCAGTTCTTC.

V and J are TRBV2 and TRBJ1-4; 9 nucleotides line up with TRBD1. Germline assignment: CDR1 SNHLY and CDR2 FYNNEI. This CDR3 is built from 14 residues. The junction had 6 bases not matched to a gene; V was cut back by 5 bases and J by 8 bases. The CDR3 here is CASSSRTGEEKLFF. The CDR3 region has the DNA TGTGCCAGCAGTTCCCGGACAGGGGAGGAAAAACTGTTTTTT.

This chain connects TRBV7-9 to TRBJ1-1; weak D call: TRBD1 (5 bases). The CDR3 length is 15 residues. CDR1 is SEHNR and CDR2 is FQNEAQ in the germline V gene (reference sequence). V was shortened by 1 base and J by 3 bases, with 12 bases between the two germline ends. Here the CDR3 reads CASSLVSQGYTEAFF. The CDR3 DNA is TGTGCCAGCAGCTTAGTCTCCCAGGGCTACACTGAAGCTTTCTTT.

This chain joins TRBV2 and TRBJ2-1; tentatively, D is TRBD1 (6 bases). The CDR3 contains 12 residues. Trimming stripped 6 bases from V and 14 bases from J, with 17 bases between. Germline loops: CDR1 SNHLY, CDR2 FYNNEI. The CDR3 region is CASREATGFKFF. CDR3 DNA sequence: TGTGCCAGCAGGGAGGCGACAGGTTTTAAGTTCTTC.

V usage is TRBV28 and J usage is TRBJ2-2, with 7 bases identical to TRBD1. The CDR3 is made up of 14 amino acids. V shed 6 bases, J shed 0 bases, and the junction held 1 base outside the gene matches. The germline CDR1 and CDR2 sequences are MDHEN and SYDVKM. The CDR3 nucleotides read TGTGCCAGCAGGACAGGGCCGAACACCGGGGAGCTGTTTTTT. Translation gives CASRTGPNTGELFF.

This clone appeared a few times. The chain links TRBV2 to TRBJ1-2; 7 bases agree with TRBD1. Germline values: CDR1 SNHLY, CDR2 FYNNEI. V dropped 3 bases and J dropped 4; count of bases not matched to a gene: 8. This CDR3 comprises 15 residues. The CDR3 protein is CASSEEGAGGYGYTF. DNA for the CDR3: TGTGCCAGCAGTGAGGAGGGGGCAGGTGGCTATGGCTACACCTTC.

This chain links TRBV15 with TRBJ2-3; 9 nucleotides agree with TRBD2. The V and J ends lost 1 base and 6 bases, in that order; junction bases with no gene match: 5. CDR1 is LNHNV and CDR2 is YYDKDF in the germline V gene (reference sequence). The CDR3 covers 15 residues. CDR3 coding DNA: TGTGCCACCAGCAGAGGAGGCGGGGGGGCGGATACGCAGTATTTT. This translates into CATSRGGGGADTQYF.

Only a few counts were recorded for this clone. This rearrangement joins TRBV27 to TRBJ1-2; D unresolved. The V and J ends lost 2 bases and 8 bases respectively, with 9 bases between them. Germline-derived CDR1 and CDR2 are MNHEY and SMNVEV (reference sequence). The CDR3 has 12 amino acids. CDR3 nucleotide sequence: TGTGCCAGCAGTTTAAGAGGGAGCGGCTACACCTTC. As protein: CASSLRGSGYTF.

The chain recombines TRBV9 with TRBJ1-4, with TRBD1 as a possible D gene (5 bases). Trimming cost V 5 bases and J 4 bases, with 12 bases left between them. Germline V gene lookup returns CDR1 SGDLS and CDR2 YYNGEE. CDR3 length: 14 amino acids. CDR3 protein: CASSADRYNEKLFF. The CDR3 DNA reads TGTGCCAGCAGTGCCGACAGATATAATGAAAAACTGTTTTTT.